The entry below gives a single T cell receptor (beta chain) sequence along with its context. Original methodology: The assay estimated nucleated cells by amplifying reference gene primers. The table came from immunoSEQ multiplex PCR; TCRdb's copy has only in-frame clones and leaves some out. V, J and clone size are taken as reported in that table, and D and trimming were inferred from the DNA itself. The data show about 52,000 clones, approximately 89% seen once. This entry belongs to a study of blood T cell repertoires in COVID-19. Background on the study: The origin of the acute and convalescent COVID-19 samples was the United States, Italy and Spain.

The CDR3 runs 13 residues. Germline CDR1 is MNHNY and CDR2 is SVGAGI (reference sequence). V was pared by 7 bases and J by 4 bases, with 5 bases of the junction left unmatched. The TCR comes from a man at least 80 years old with active or convalescent COVID-19. The rearrangement joins TRBV6-6 to TRBJ1-1, with TRBD1 matching over 8 bases. The sample comprised peripheral blood. The chain's CDR3 is CASTLGQGTEAFF. The CDR3 coding sequence is TGTGCCAGCACCCTCGGACAGGGCACTGAAGCTTTCTTT.